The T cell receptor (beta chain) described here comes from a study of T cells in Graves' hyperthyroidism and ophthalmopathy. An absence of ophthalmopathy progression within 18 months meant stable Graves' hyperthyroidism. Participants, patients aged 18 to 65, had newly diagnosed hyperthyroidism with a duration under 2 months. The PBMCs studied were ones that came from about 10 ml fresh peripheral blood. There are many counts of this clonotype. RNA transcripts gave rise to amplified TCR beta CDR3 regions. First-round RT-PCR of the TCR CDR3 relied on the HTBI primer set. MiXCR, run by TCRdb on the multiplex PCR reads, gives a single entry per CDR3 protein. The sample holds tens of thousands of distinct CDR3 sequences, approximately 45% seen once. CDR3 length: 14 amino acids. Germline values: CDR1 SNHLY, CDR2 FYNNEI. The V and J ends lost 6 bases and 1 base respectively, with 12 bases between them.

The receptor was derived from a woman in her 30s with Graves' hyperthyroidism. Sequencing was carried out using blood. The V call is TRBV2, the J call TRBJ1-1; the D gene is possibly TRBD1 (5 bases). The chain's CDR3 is CASRTGRQNTEAFF. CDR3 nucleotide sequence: TGTGCCAGCAGAACGGGACGGCAGAACACTGAAGCTTTCTTT.